A single sample is the source of the 5 T cell receptor beta chains below, sequenced in a study of tumor-infiltrating lymphocytes in primary liver carcinoma. Starting from 500 ng of total RNA, TCR beta cDNA was produced with a primer in the constant region. Library construction for TCR beta comprised three nested multiplex PCR rounds performed with slightly modified ARM-PCR. PCR rounds one and two used TRBV1-TRBV30 forward primers with a C-beta reverse primer for 9 to 10 cycles each. TCRdb itself ran the multiplex PCR reads through MiXCR, one entry per CDR3 protein. The data show about 29,000 distinct CDR3 sequences, 76% seen once. RNA and DNA were co-extracted from about 20-30 mg of unsorted bulk tissue. Sequenced: liver tumor tissue from sampling region 5. Subset: tumor region T5, tumor centre. The source of these receptors is a middle-aged man with primary liver carcinoma and hepatitis B virus infection.

Concerning this clonotype itself: One end of the junction is discordant with germline, which a read error may explain. The rearrangement joins TRBV6-5 to TRBJ1-3; 7 bases map to TRBD1. Germline V gene sequence: CDR1 MNHEY, CDR2 SVGAGI. This CDR3 region has 15 residues. The CDR3 DNA reads TGTGTCAGCAGTTATGACAGGGTAGCTGGAAACGCCATATATTTT. This encodes CVSSYDRVAGNAIYF.

This clonotype is classed as medium-sized. The chain uses TRBV11-3 and TRBJ2-3; 11 bases line up with TRBD2. CDR1 and CDR2 from the germline V gene are SGHNT and YENEEA. V lost 0 bases, J lost 2 bases, and 10 bases stayed unmatched. CDR3 length: 19 amino acids. The CDR3 protein is CASSLDSTGLAGLTDTQYF. CDR3 in DNA: TGTGCCAGCAGCTTAGACTCCACAGGACTAGCGGGCCTCACAGATACGCAGTATTTT.

As to this clonotype: A much bigger clone sits one base away, suggesting this may be a read error. The V and J genes are TRBV4-3 and TRBJ2-2; tentative D call: TRBD2 (6 bases). The germline V gene encodes CDR1 LGHNA and CDR2 YSLEER. This CDR3 spans 19 amino acids. The chain's CDR3 is CVSSVLAGGPRSNTGELFF. The CDR3 coding sequence is TGCGTCAGCAGCGTACTAGCAGGAGGGCCCCGTTCGAACACCGGGGAGCTGTTTTTT.

This clonotype came up a few times. It may be a read error: a sequence one base away is much more abundant. The rearrangement uses TRBV30 and TRBJ2-6; the D call may be TRBD1 or TRBD2 (6 bases each). Germline CDR1 and CDR2: GTSNPN and SVGIG (reference sequence). This CDR3 has 13 amino acids. The CDR3 reads CVWRGSGANVLTF. In DNA, the CDR3 is TGTGTCTGGAGGGGGTCTGGGGCCAACGTCCTGACTTTC.

On this clonotype itself: The junction shows a germline mismatch at one end, possibly a read error. The chain carries TRBV24-1 and TRBJ2-1, with 9 bases aligning to TRBD2. CDR3 length equals 16 residues. Germline-derived CDR1 and CDR2 are KGHDR and SFDVKD. The DNA for the CDR3 is TGTGCCACCAGTGAACGGGTAGCGGGAGTACGGAATGAGGAGTTCTTC. It translates to CATSERVAGVRNEEFF.